This TCR beta chain was sequenced during a study of cytomegalovirus exposure and HLA in healthy donors (dated by TCRdb to the late 2010s). Concerning the study at large: An earlier analysis of approximately 640 of the donors reported approximately 270 Gb of sequence data and 120 million or so unique TCR beta sequences from 150 million to 200 million T cells. Roughly 300 gigabases of sequencing data and around 80 million unique TCR sequences made up an early release that covered roughly 670 HLA-typed donors. The genetic ancestry cluster associated with self-reported Caucasian donors included 65% to 90% of the roughly 400 genotyped donors. The study was designed to test whether signatures of past pathogen exposure could be identified by cataloging public T cell receptors. The T cell repertoires of 670 or so subjects were profiled by immunosequencing and related to cytomegalovirus serostatus. A separate validation cohort of 100 to 150 different subjects was used in addition to the 666-subject first cohort. To predict cytomegalovirus infection status, the study combined high-throughput TCR immunosequencing, statistical association of individual TCRs with disease status, and machine learning. To study patterns of TCR occurrence, a later analysis re-analyzed previously published TCR beta repertoires from 666 donors and added high-resolution HLA genotyping. In the later analysis, no new phenotypic data were used to find candidate immune exposures; instead, reliance was placed on TCR beta sequences and their occurrence across donors. An earlier analysis of 500 to 750 of the donors applied high-throughput TCR beta sequencing to assess whether each TCR beta V gene segment acted as functional or pseudogenic. Donor age, sex, ethnicity and CMV serostatus were compiled alongside the repertoire data. In a later genetic analysis, genome-wide SNP genotypes for about 65% of the 666 donors were used, and that subset was treated as a discovery cohort. Every discovery cohort repertoire had been produced on one sequencing platform. HLA typing covered class I and class II loci at four-digit resolution. Typing coverage differed by locus: A, B, C, DRB1 and DQB1 were typed in roughly 620-640 donors, DQA1 in roughly 500, DPA1 in around 610, and DPB1 in about 450. Four to six DR-DQ haplotypes were handled as single units for association and clustering because linkage in the cohort was strong. Among almost 400 genotyped donors of the cohort, an average of approximately 250,000 unique TCR beta nucleotide sequences were sequenced per donor, roughly 20% of them non-productive. The paper's findings and limits, for the study overall: Correlated functional status among segregating V segments might reflect linkage disequilibrium, but an unknown experimental factor could not be ruled out. In vitro tests confirmed that a few of the cytomegalovirus-associated TCR beta chains recognize cytomegalovirus antigens. Because counts were too low, roughly 17 rarely observed V segments, including chromosome 9 orphons, were left out of the earlier analysis of about 500 of the donors. Specific HLA alleles were associated with 15,000 to 20,000 TCR beta sequences at a false discovery rate of 0.05 in a later analysis. A further reported finding was that TCR beta sequences accurately predicted the HLA-A and HLA-B alleles for most subjects in the first cohort. A later analysis found that most CMV-associated TCR beta chains appeared HLA-restricted, with HLA associations seemingly driven largely by CMV exposure. The study listed around 160 TCR beta chains as associated with cytomegalovirus. According to the authors, the approach could potentially be generalized to other disease states and immunological phenotypes. Because HLA typing was unavailable for some donors at each locus, only the typed subset was used in association tests. A cluster of highly shared sequence variants was judged likely to be a technical artifact of the sequencing pipeline. Because the 87-base-pair reads could not distinguish some IMGT-functional V segments, including TRBV6-2 and TRBV6-3, those segments were excluded. An earlier analysis of approximately 500 of the donors showed that most TCR beta V segments appeared in productive rearrangements either about 87% or about 30% of the time, which broadly matched IMGT annotations. In both the original and validation cohorts, the classifier was reported to diagnose cytomegalovirus status with high specificity and sensitivity. An association between a missense DCLRE1C variant and V-gene and J-gene trimming of TCR beta chains was found in a later genetic analysis and replicated in an independent cohort. Immune exposure information for the cohort was limited to CMV serostatus. In this cohort, only TCR beta chains were sequenced, and detectable features were limited by the absence of alpha or paired-chain data. In a later analysis, HLA-associated TCR beta chains showed more clonal expansion and lower generation probabilities than non-associated chains that were equally common. A later genetic analysis reported fewer N-insertions in productive TCRs among donors in an Asian-associated ancestry cluster than the roughly 700-donor mean. Most TCR sequences were observed very rarely across donors, whereas some public TCRs were present in many individuals. Sequencing depth was assumed to be roughly uniform across donors in the presence/absence analyses, though that assumption may not hold. In a later analysis, TCR association rates were found to vary across HLA loci, with the most associated TCRs seen for DRB1 alleles and the fewest for HLA-C alleles. Strong co-occurrence of HLA alleles, especially DR and DQ, made assigning TCR associations to individual alleles difficult. A later analysis reported that several top co-occurrence clusters appeared linked to parvovirus B19, influenza, CMV and Epstein-Barr virus.

On this clone: No antigen is known for it. Per-base quality was not reported, and no clone a single base away is much larger than it.

The cohort was made up of 500 to 800 healthy bone marrow donors. At the time of sampling, all cohort members were nominally healthy, though unrecorded immune exposures were likely present. The donor was CMV seropositive and was included in the group of some 290 seropositive cohort members. A peripheral blood sample was provided by each donor, and peripheral blood mononuclear cells were used for TCR beta sequencing. Genomic DNA was extracted from the blood cell samples with the Qiagen DNeasy Blood Extraction Kit. Library creation used the immunoSEQ multiplex PCR assay. A mixture of 60 forward primers for TCR Vbeta segments and 13 reverse primers for TCR Jbeta segments was used in the multiplex PCR. The CDR3 region of rearranged TCR beta genes was amplified from genomic DNA by a multiplex PCR assay. Amplified TCR beta libraries were sequenced as 87-base-pair reads on the Illumina HiSeq System. For the original study's pipeline: In a later analysis, tens of millions of unique TCR beta chains were counted across the roughly 700 repertoires, and around 10 million of these chains were shared by at least two donors. Raw reads were error-corrected and collapsed into unique sequences by a nearest-neighbor algorithm in which closely related sequences were merged to remove PCR and sequencing errors. CDR3 sequences were aligned to IMGT reference sequences to assign V, D and J gene segments. For a sequence to be retained, a match of at least six nucleotides was required to both a V gene segment and a J gene segment. Rearrangements were classified as productive when the CDR3 lacked stop codons and remained in frame with V and J, and all other rearrangements were classified as non-productive. CDR3 was defined by IMGT convention, running from the second conserved V-encoded cysteine to the conserved J-encoded phenylalanine. Sequences without an unambiguous match to a single V gene segment were excluded from the earlier analysis of several hundred of the donors. An earlier analysis of several hundred of the donors called V segments functional above 56.7% productive rearrangements and segregating when the between-donor standard deviation exceeded 5%. To diagnose cytomegalovirus status from the catalog of TCR beta chain sequences, a statistical classification framework was built. In a later analysis, V and J genes were assigned by comparing TCR nucleotide sequences against IMGT/GENE-DB human TR gene sequences. Using the TCRdist pipeline, a later analysis assigned CDR3 sequences along with most-parsimonious VDJ recombination scenarios. In a later analysis, each TCR beta chain was defined by its CDR3 amino acid sequence together with its V-gene family, and reads lacking a unique V-gene family were excluded. To address suspected cross-contamination and a sequencing artifact, a later analysis removed 592 highly shared, low-generation-probability nucleotide sequences. In a later analysis, a clonal expansion index was calculated for each public chain from normalized within-repertoire ranks of inferred template counts. In a later analysis, generation probabilities were computed using a VDJ recombination model fitted to out-of-frame rearrangements, and the results were checked against IGoR. A later analysis scored TCR-TCR, TCR-HLA and TCR-CMV co-occurrence with hypergeometric tests, applying a repertoire-size bias correction to TCR pairs. False discovery rates were estimated in a later analysis by permuting HLA or CMV assignments 20 times. In a later analysis, co-occurring TCRs were grouped with DBSCAN, and TCRdist sequence similarity was added when clustering was performed within HLA-allele-positive subsets. Co-occurrence clustering excluded repertoires with fewer than 30,000 or more than 120,000 public chains, plus five with anomalous nucleotide sharing. This is the immuneACCESS table as TCRdb keeps it, with only in-frame sequences that have V and J called. A part of the clones is gone; compared with another copy, unresolved V genes explain less than half, and the rest is unexplained. D and trimming were read from the DNA, whereas the V and J calls and clone size are those reported in that table. Recorded for this sample are about 92,000 clones; 70% to 90% of them occurred a single time. The ten largest clones take up over 5% of the sample.

The CDR3 spans 17 residues, from the cysteine through the phenylalanine. Just the 51-base CDR3 DNA is kept, in frame starting at base 1. Sequences SNHLY (CDR1) and FYNNEI (CDR2) are obtained from the germline V gene. V is trimmed back by 4 bases and J by 4 bases, and the junction contains 12 bases that no gene match accounts for. The source of this sequence is a woman aged 18-30 years in good health and CMV-seropositive. The sample was PBMCs. This chain is built from TRBV2 and TRBJ1-5; 8 bases in between match TRBD1. The CDR3 is CASSGSSAGGLNQPQHF. The sequenced DNA: TGTGCCAGCAGTGGCTCTTCGGCAGGGGGCCTGAATCAGCCCCAGCATTTT.